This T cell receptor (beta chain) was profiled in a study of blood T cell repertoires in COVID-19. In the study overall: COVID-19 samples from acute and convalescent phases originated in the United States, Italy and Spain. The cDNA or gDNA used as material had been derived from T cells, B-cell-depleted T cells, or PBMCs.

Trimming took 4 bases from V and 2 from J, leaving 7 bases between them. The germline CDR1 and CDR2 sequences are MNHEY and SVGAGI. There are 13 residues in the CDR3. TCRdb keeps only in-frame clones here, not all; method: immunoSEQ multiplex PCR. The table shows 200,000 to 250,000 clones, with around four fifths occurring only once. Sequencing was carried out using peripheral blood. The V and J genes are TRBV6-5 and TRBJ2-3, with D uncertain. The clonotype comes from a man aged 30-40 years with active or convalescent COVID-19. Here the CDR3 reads CASSSGPTDTQYF. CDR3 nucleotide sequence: TGTGCCAGCAGTTCGGGTCCCACAGATACGCAGTATTTT.